A selection of T cell receptor beta chains follows, all from one sample in a study of blood T cell repertoires in COVID-19. Assay used: immunoSEQ multiplex PCR; TCRdb lists only in-frame clones, some missing. In the table there are roughly 91,000 clones, around 83% of which are singletons. Sequenced: peripheral blood. All receptors come from a man between 65 and 85 years old with active or convalescent COVID-19. Both conserved end residues are part of each CDR3. A D gene is named only where the DNA matches it firmly. The size of a clone is reported for some rows only, either as once, few or many, or as a class for expanded clones.

J gene	clone size	D gene	V gene	CDR3 DNA	CDR3 protein
TRBJ2-5	.	.	TRBV19	TGTGCCAGTAGCCAACAGGGTGTGGAGACCCAGTACTTC	CASSQQGVETQYF
TRBJ1-6	.	TRBD1	TRBV6-5	TGTGCCAGCACCCCGGGACAGCGGGGGTCACCCCTCCACTTT	CASTPGQRGSPLHF
TRBJ2-1	.	TRBD2	TRBV6-4	TGTGCCAGCAGTGACCAGCGGGGGAGCCTCAATGAGCAGTTCTTC	CASSDQRGSLNEQFF
TRBJ2-5	.	TRBD2	TRBV11-2	TGTGCCAGCAGCATTTCACGCGGGGGTGGGGGAGAGACCCAGTACTTC	CASSISRGGGGETQYF
TRBJ2-1	.	.	TRBV5-8	TGTGCCAGCAGCTTGGTTAGCTCCTACAATGAGCAGTTCTTC	CASSLVSSYNEQFF
TRBJ2-5	once	TRBD1	TRBV2	TGTGCCAGCAGCCGGGACAGGGGGGGCGAGACCCAGTACTTC	CASSRDRGGETQYF
TRBJ2-3	.	TRBD2	TRBV3-1/TRBV3-2	TGTGCCAGCACTCTAGCGGGGGCTGCTACAGATACGCAGTATTTT	CASTLAGAATDTQYF
TRBJ2-5	.	.	TRBV3-1/TRBV3-2	TGTGCCAGCAGCCGAACGACAGGAGAGACCCAGTACTTC	CASSRTTGETQYF
TRBJ1-5	.	.	TRBV13	TGTGCCAGCAGCGGTCAGGGCGGGAGGTATGGTCAGCCCCAGCATTTT	CASSGQGGRYGQPQHF
TRBJ1-1	.	TRBD1	TRBV30	TGTGCCTGGACGGACAGGGAAACTGAAGCTTTCTTT	CAWTDRETEAFF
TRBJ2-2	.	.	TRBV2	TGTGCCAGCAGTGAATCCCGGGGAAGAGGGGAGCTGTTTTTT	CASSESRGRGELFF
TRBJ1-1	.	.	TRBV5-1	TGCGCCAGCAGCTTGGGGAGTCCGAACACTGAAGCTTTCTTT	CASSLGSPNTEAFF
TRBJ2-7	.	.	TRBV18	TGTGCCAGCTCACCCCTCAGGGAGGCGGGGGCCGGATACGAGCAGTACTTC	CASSPLREAGAGYEQYF
TRBJ2-1	.	TRBD2	TRBV6-5	TGTGCCAGCAGGCCCCCCGGCGGGGAGGGCGGTGAGCAGTTCTTC	CASRPPGGEGGEQFF
TRBJ1-2	.	.	TRBV5-4	TGTGCCAGCAGCTCGACTGGGAGAGATGGCTACACCTTC	CASSSTGRDGYTF
TRBJ1-6	.	.	TRBV9	TGTGCCAGCAGCGTACAGCAGTCAGGATCACCCCTCCACTTT	CASSVQQSGSPLHF
TRBJ2-1	once	.	TRBV3-1/TRBV3-2	TGTGCCAGCAGCCAAGGTCGGGGGGCGGGCTACAATGAGCAGTTCTTC	CASSQGRGAGYNEQFF
TRBJ2-3	.	.	TRBV6-5	TGTGCCAGCAGTTCCTCCGGGACTCCCGGGGGAGATACGCAGTATTTT	CASSSSGTPGGDTQYF
TRBJ1-5	.	TRBD1	TRBV6-6	TGTGCCAGCAGTTACGAAGGGACAGGGAATCAGCCCCAGCATTTT	CASSYEGTGNQPQHF
TRBJ1-2	.	TRBD1	TRBV3-1/TRBV3-2	TGTGCCAGCAGCCCCAATGACAGGGGAGGCTATGGCTACACCTTC	CASSPNDRGGYGYTF
TRBJ1-6	few	.	TRBV30	TGTGCCTCTGGGGGGGGTGAGAATTCACCCCTCCACTTT	CASGGGENSPLHF
TRBJ1-4	.	TRBD1	TRBV4-2	TGTGCCAGCAGCCAAGGGGACAGGGTGGGGGAAAAACTGTTTTTT	CASSQGDRVGEKLFF
TRBJ1-2	few	.	TRBV30	TGTGCCAGTCCAGTCTCGAAATATGGCTACACCTTC	CASPVSKYGYTF
TRBJ2-4	once	.	TRBV23-1	TGCGCCAGCATACTTACACATTTAATGGGTCCGAGGGCCAAAAACATTCAGTACTTC	CASILTHLMGPRAKNIQYF
TRBJ2-2	.	TRBD1	TRBV18	TGTGCCAGCTTGGGACAGATGAACACCGGGGAGCTGTTTTTT	CASLGQMNTGELFF
TRBJ1-4	.	TRBD1	TRBV5-1	TGCGCCAGCAGCTCGGGGACAGGGGACGGTCGGGAAAAACTGTTTTTT	CASSSGTGDGREKLFF
TRBJ2-5	.	TRBD1	TRBV3-1/TRBV3-2	TGTGCCAGCAGAAGACAGGGTGAGGAGACCCAGTACTTC	CASRRQGEETQYF
TRBJ2-7	.	.	TRBV2	TGTGCCAGCAGCCTCAACAGGCAGGAGCAGTACTTC	CASSLNRQEQYF
TRBJ1-2	.	.	TRBV28	TGTGCCAGCAGCCCCGACCCATCTAGTAACTATGGCTACACCTTC	CASSPDPSSNYGYTF
TRBJ1-1	.	TRBD1	TRBV5-1	TGCGCCAGCAGCGTACAGGGGGCGAGGACTGAAGCTTTCTTT	CASSVQGARTEAFF
TRBJ1-1	.	.	TRBV15	TGTGCCACCAGCAGAGGACAGGAGTCTAACAAAGCTTTCTTT	CATSRGQESNKAFF
TRBJ2-7	.	TRBD1	TRBV27	TGTGCCAGCAGTTACCGACAGGGATACGAGCAGTACTTC	CASSYRQGYEQYF
TRBJ2-7	once	.	TRBV18	TGTGCCAGCTCACCACTACAGGGAAAAGGTTACGAGCAGTACTTC	CASSPLQGKGYEQYF
TRBJ2-3	.	TRBD1	TRBV7-2	TGTGCCAGCACCCTAACAGGGGTGGGCACAGATACGCAGTATTTT	CASTLTGVGTDTQYF
TRBJ2-1	.	TRBD2	TRBV7-9	TGTGCCAGCAGCCTGGGACTAGCGGGCAATGAGCAGTTCTTC	CASSLGLAGNEQFF
TRBJ1-5	once	TRBD1	TRBV28	TGTGCCAGCAGGGGGCGGGACAGAACAAATCAGCCCCAGCATTTT	CASRGRDRTNQPQHF
TRBJ1-3	.	.	TRBV7-3	TGTGCCAGCAGCTCGAACTTGGGAAACACCATATATTTT	CASSSNLGNTIYF
TRBJ1-5	.	.	TRBV7-2	TGTGCCAGCAGCGTCGGAGGAGGTCAGCCCCAGCATTTT	CASSVGGGQPQHF
TRBJ1-1	.	.	TRBV18	TGTGCCAGCTCACCACCGGCAGGGATGAACACTGAAGCTTTCTTT	CASSPPAGMNTEAFF
TRBJ1-1	.	.	TRBV3-1/TRBV3-2	TGTGCCAGCAGCCAGGGTGGGAGGGCTTTCTTT	CASSQGGRAFF
TRBJ1-5	.	.	TRBV19	TGTGCCAGTATCCCGGGGGTTTTTAGCAATCAGCCCCAGCATTTT	CASIPGVFSNQPQHF
TRBJ1-2	.	.	TRBV19	TGTGCCAGTAGTATCGGAGGGCGAGGGGGCTACACCTTC	CASSIGGRGGYTF
TRBJ1-5	.	.	TRBV28	TGTGCCAGCAGCGGCAGGCCCGGGGTGTTGCCCCAGCATTTT	CASSGRPGVLPQHF
TRBJ2-7	.	.	TRBV3-1/TRBV3-2	TGTGCCAGCAGCCAAGATGGGCCCGGGCAGTACTTC	CASSQDGPGQYF
TRBJ1-2	.	.	TRBV28	TGTGCCAGCAGTCCGGCGGGGACTAACTATGGCTACACCTTC	CASSPAGTNYGYTF
TRBJ2-5	.	TRBD2	TRBV6-5	TGTGCCAGCAGCGGTACTAGCGGAGCACAAGAGACCCAGTACTTC	CASSGTSGAQETQYF
TRBJ1-2	.	TRBD1	TRBV5-4	TGTGCCAGCAGCAAGGGACAGATATATGGCTACACCTTC	CASSKGQIYGYTF
TRBJ2-7	.	.	TRBV5-5	TGTGCCAGCAGCTTGGATAATAATTCCTACGAGCAGTACTTC	CASSLDNNSYEQYF
TRBJ2-3	.	.	TRBV5-4	TGTGCCAGCAGCTTTTCGACAGGTTGGGCAGATACGCAGTATTTT	CASSFSTGWADTQYF
TRBJ2-5	.	.	TRBV4-2	TGTGCCAGCAGCCAAGATTTTCGGAGGACCCAGTACTTC	CASSQDFRRTQYF
TRBJ2-4	.	TRBD1	TRBV19	TGTGCCAGTAGTGATGGGACAGTTCTAGCCAAAAACATTCAGTACTTC	CASSDGTVLAKNIQYF
TRBJ1-2	.	TRBD1	TRBV7-2	TGTGCCAGCAGCTTAGCGTATGACAGGGCGTATGGCTACACCTTC	CASSLAYDRAYGYTF
TRBJ1-4	.	.	TRBV9	TGTGCCAGCAGCGTAGACAGGGTGGGGGAAAAACTGTTTTTT	CASSVDRVGEKLFF
TRBJ2-1	.	TRBD2	TRBV11-1	TGTGCCAGCAGCTTAGTAGGGACTAGCGGTTACAATGAGCAGTTCTTC	CASSLVGTSGYNEQFF
TRBJ2-5	.	TRBD1	TRBV10-3	TGTGCCATCAGGGGGACAGGGGGCTCAGAGACCCAGTACTTC	CAIRGTGGSETQYF
TRBJ1-2	once	.	TRBV10-3	TGTGCCATCAGTGATTCGGGAGGGGGGGTCTATGGCTACACCTTC	CAISDSGGGVYGYTF
TRBJ1-5	.	.	TRBV30	TGTGCCTGGAGTGAACAGGGCGCCCAGCCCCAGCATTTT	CAWSEQGAQPQHF